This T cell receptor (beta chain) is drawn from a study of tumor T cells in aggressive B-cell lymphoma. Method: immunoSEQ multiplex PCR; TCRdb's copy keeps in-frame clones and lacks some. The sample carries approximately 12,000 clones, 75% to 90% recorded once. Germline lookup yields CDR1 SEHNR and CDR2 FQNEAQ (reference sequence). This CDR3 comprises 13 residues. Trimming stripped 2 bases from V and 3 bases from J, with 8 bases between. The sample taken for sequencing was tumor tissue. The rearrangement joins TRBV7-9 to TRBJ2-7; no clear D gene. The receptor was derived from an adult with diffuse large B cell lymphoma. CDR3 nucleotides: TGTGCCAGCAGCTTACCCCCTTACTACGAGCAGTACTTC. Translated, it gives CASSLPPYYEQYF.